Presented here are 11 T cell receptor beta chains from one specimen sequenced in a study of blood T cell repertoires in COVID-19. Some clones are missing from TCRdb's copy, which holds only in-frame ones; the method was immunoSEQ multiplex PCR. Among a few hundred thousand clones listed, roughly nine tenths were seen once. Material for sequencing was PBMCs or T cells enriched from blood (not recorded which). These receptors were collected from a woman aged 55 to 70 who had recovered from COVID-19.

The rearrangement uses TRBV14 and TRBJ1-5, with 9 bases lining up with TRBD1. J lost 8 bases, V lost 4 bases, and 3 bases had no gene match. CDR3 length: 13 amino acids. In germline, CDR1 is SGHDN, CDR2 FVKESK. DNA for the CDR3: TGTGCCAGCAGCCGGGACAGGGAAGAGCCCCAGCATTTT. Its translation: CASSRDREEPQHF.

The gene calls are TRBV6-1 and TRBJ1-3; perhaps TRBD1 as D (6 bases). Germline V gives CDR1 MNHNS, CDR2 SASEGT. The CDR3 is 14 residues long. The V gene lost 1 base and the J gene lost 4 bases, with 8 bases spanning the gap. In DNA form, the CDR3 reads TGTGCCAGCAGTGAAGAAGACAGGGGAAACACCATATATTTT. This encodes CASSEEDRGNTIYF.

The chain is built from TRBV11-2 and TRBJ2-7, with TRBD1 matching over 9 bases. Trimming removed 6 bases from V and 3 bases from J; junction bases left unmatched: 18. The CDR3 sequence is 18 residues long. In germline, CDR1 is SGHAT, CDR2 FQNNGV. The CDR3 DNA reads as TGTGCCAGCAGTTTCATACCTCCCGGGACAGGGTCTTACTACGAGCAGTACTTC. This sequence encodes CASSFIPPGTGSYYEQYF.

V usage is TRBV10-3 and J usage is TRBJ1-2; TRBD1 matches at 7 bases. J lost 4 bases, V lost 4 bases, and 6 bases had no gene match. CDR1 is ENHRY, CDR2 SYGVKD, per germline. The CDR3 runs to 14 residues. The CDR3 DNA reads TGTGCCATCAGTGGAACAGGGGTGGGCTATGGCTACACCTTC. Translating gives CAISGTGVGYGYTF.

This clone was seen a single time. The chain uses TRBV23-1 and TRBJ1-5, with D perhaps matching TRBD1 (5 bases). TRBV23-1 is reported as an ORF; its role is uncertain. Between the trimmed V and J ends, which lost 7 bases and 6 bases, there was a span of 13 bases. The CDR3 extends over 13 amino acids. CDR3: CASKERGGQPQHF. As DNA, the CDR3 is TGCGCCAGCAAGGAAAGGGGAGGTCAGCCCCAGCATTTT.

The chain combines TRBV2 with TRBJ2-7; 7 bases are shared with TRBD1. CDR3 length: 14 amino acids. Germline V gives CDR1 SNHLY, CDR2 FYNNEI. After removal of 3 bases from V and 2 bases from J, the junction contained 4 bases not matched to a gene. CDR3 coding DNA: TGTGCCAGCAGTGACCCGGGACAGCCCTACGAGCAGTACTTC. It translates to CASSDPGQPYEQYF.

The V call is TRBV6-6, the J call TRBJ2-7; TRBD1 might be the D (7 bases). V dropped 5 bases and J dropped 5 bases, with 13 bases sitting between them. This CDR3 contains 13 residues. Germline loops: CDR1 MNHNY, CDR2 SVGAGI (reference sequence). This chain's CDR3 is CASSEDRRDEQYV. CDR3 coding DNA: TGTGCCAGCAGTGAGGACAGGAGGGACGAGCAGTACGTC.

This clone was picked up one time. The rearrangement links TRBV6-5 to TRBJ1-5; D gene ambiguous. Germline V gene lookup returns CDR1 MNHEY and CDR2 SVGAGI. The CDR3 consists of 13 residues. V was cut by 6 bases and J by 6 bases, with 12 bases left in between. The CDR3 nucleotides read TGTGCCAGCAGCTTAGCCCGGGGTCAGCCCCAGCATTTT. It encodes CASSLARGQPQHF.

In DNA, the CDR3 is TGCGCCAGCAGCCTCGGGACAGGGCGGGAAAAACTGTTTTTT. It is translated as CASSLGTGREKLFF. This chain links TRBV4-1 with TRBJ1-4; 9 bases fit TRBD1. This CDR3 is built from 14 residues. V trimming: 4 bases; J trimming: 8 bases; junction bases outside the gene matches: 5. CDR1 and CDR2 from the germline V gene are MGHRA and YSYEKL.

The chain couples TRBV30 to TRBJ2-5, with a possible D match to TRBD1 (5 bases). V was pared by 2 bases and J by 2 bases, with 18 bases between. CDR3 length: 16 amino acids. CDR1 GTSNPN and CDR2 SVGIG come from the germline V gene (reference sequence). The CDR3 DNA reads TGTGCCTGGAGTCCTGCGCGGACACCCCAACAAGAGACCCAGTACTTC. Translation gives CAWSPARTPQQETQYF.

The V call is TRBV6-5, the J call TRBJ1-2; 8 bases are a match to TRBD1. This CDR3 contains 16 residues. CDR1 is MNHEY and CDR2 is SVGAGI in the germline V gene. The J segment lost 4 bases and the V segment lost 2 bases, leaving 9 bases of the junction unmatched. CDR3 DNA: TGTGCCAGCAGTTACCCGGGGCAGGGGGCAGGCTATGGCTACACCTTC. This translates into CASSYPGQGAGYGYTF.